This note documents a single TCR beta chain sequence. An amount of RNA that ranged from about 0.45 to 1 ug was reverse transcribed with random hexamers. From the immunoSEQ multiplex PCR reads, TCRdb called clonotypes with MiXCR, one entry per CDR3 protein. Of 150,000 to 200,000 distinct CDR3 sequences detected, 93% appear once; the ten largest clones hold more than 0.13%. The data are from a study of CD8 T cells in Susac syndrome. V lost 1 base, J lost 8 bases, and 7 bases lay in between. CDR1 and CDR2 (germline): MRHNA, SNTAGT. This CDR3 contains 12 residues. J is TRBJ2-3 and V is TRBV6-4, with no clear D. The receptor's source is a human donor in good health. What was sequenced was CD4+ T cells from PBMCs. The CDR3 reads CASSDYGGTQYF. Written as DNA, the CDR3 is TGTGCCAGCAGTGACTATGGCGGTACGCAGTATTTT.